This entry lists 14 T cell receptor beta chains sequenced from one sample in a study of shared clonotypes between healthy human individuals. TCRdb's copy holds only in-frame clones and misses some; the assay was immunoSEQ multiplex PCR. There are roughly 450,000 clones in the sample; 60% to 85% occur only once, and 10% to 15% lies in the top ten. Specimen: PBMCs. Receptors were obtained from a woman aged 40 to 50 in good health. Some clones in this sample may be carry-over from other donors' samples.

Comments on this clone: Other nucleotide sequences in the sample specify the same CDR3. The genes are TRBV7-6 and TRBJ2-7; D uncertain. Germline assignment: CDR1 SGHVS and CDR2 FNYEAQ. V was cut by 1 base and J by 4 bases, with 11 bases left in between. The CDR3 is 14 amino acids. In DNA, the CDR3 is TGTGCCAGCAGCTTAGGACAAGCCTTTTACGAGCAGTACTTC. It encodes CASSLGQAFYEQYF. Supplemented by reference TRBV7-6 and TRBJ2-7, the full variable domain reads GAGVSQSPRYKVTKRGQDVALRCDPISGHVSLYWYRQALGQGPEFLTYFNYEAQQDKSGLPNDRFSAERPEGSISTLTIQRTEQRDSAMYRCASSLGQAFYEQYFGPGTRLTVT.

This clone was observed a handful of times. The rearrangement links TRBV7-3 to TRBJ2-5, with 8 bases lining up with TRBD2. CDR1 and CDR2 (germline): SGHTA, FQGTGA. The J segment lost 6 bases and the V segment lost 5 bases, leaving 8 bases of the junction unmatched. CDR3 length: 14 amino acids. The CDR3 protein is CASSPLAGEKTQYF. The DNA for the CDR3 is TGTGCCAGCAGCCCGCTAGCGGGTGAAAAGACCCAGTACTTC. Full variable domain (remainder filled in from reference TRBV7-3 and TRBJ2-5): GAGVSQTPSNKVTEKGKYVELRCDPISGHTALYWYRQSLGQGPEFLIYFQGTGAADDSGLPNDRFFAVRPEGSVSTLKIQRTERGDSAVYLCASSPLAGEKTQYFGPGTRLLVL.

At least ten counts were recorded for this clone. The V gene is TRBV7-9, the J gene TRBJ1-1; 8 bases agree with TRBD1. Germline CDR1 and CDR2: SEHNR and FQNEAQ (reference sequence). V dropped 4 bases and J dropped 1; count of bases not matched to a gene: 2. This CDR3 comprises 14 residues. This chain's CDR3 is CASSSGTGNTEAFF. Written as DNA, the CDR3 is TGTGCCAGCAGCTCCGGGACAGGGAACACTGAAGCTTTCTTT.

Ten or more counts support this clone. CDR3 nucleotides: TGTGCCACCCACAGCTCTGGAAACACCATATATTTT. It yields the protein CATHSSGNTIYF. The chain uses TRBV6-1 and TRBJ1-3; no firm D call. V lost 10 bases and J lost 0, with 7 bases in between. CDR1 is MNHNS and CDR2 is SASEGT in the germline V gene. This CDR3 is 12 amino acids long.

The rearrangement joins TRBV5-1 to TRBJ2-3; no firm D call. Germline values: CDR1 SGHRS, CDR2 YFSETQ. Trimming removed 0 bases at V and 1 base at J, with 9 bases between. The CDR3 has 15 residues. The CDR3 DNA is TGCGCCAGCAGCTTGGGAGCGCCCCGCACAGATACGCAGTATTTT. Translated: CASSLGAPRTDTQYF. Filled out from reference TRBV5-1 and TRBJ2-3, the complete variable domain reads KAGVTQTPRYLIKTRGQQVTLSCSPISGHRSVSWYQQTPGQGLQFLFEYFSETQRNKGNFPGRFSGRQFSNSRSEMNVSTLELGDSALYLCASSLGAPRTDTQYFGPGTRLTVL.

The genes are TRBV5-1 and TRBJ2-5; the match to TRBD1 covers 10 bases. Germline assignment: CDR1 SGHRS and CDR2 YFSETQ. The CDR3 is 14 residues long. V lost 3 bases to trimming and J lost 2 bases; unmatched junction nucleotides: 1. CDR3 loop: CASSWTGGQETQYF. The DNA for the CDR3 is TGCGCCAGCAGCTGGACAGGGGGGCAAGAGACCCAGTACTTC. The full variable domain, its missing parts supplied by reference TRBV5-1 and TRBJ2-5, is KAGVTQTPRYLIKTRGQQVTLSCSPISGHRSVSWYQQTPGQGLQFLFEYFSETQRNKGNFPGRFSGRQFSNSRSEMNVSTLELGDSALYLCASSWTGGQETQYFGPGTRLLVL.

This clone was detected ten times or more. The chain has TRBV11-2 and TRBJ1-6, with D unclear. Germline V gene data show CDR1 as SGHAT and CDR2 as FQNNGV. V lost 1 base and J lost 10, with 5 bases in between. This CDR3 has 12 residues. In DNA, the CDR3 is TGTGCCAGCAGCTTAGGGACCTCACCCCTCCACTTT. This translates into CASSLGTSPLHF.

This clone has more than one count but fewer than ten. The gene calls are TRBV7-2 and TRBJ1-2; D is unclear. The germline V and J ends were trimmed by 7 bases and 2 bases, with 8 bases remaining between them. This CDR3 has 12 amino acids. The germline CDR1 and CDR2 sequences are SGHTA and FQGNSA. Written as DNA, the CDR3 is TGTGCCAGCACCCAAGACAACTATGGCTACACCTTC. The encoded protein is CASTQDNYGYTF.

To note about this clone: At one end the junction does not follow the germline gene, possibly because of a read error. CDR3 in amino acids: CASSLPPDGNVF. The CDR3 coding sequence is TGCGCCAGCAGCCTGCCCCCAGACGGAAACGTTTTT. V and J are TRBV5-1 and TRBJ1-4; D unclear. The CDR3 is 12 amino acids. Looked up from germline, CDR1 is SGHRS and CDR2 is YFSETQ. The whole variable domain, remainder taken from reference TRBV5-1 and TRBJ1-4, is KAGVTQTPRYLIKTRGQQVTLSCSPISGHRSVSWYQQTPGQGLQFLFEYFSETQRNKGNFPGRFSGRQFSNSRSEMNVSTLELGDSALYLCASSLPPDGNVFGSGTQLSVL.

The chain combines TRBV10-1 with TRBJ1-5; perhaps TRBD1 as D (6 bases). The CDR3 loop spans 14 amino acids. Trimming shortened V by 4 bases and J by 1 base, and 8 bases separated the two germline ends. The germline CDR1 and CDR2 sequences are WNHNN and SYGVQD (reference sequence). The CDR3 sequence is CASSVQGSNQPQHF. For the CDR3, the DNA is TGCGCCAGCAGTGTCCAGGGGAGCAATCAGCCCCAGCATTTT.

The CDR3: CASSKATVGIYAFF. In DNA, the CDR3 is TGTGCCAGCAGCAAAGCCACAGTTGGGATCTATGCTTTCTTT. V gene TRBV21-1 combines with J gene TRBJ1-1. TRBV21-1 is listed as a pseudogene. The CDR3 is made up of 14 amino acids.

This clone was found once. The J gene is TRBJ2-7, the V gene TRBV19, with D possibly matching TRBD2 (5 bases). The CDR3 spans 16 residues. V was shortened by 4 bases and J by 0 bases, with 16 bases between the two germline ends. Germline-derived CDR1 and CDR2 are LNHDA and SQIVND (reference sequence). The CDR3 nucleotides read TGTGCCAGTAGTACGCAAATTAGCGCGGGCTCCTACGAGCAGTACTTC. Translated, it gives CASSTQISAGSYEQYF.

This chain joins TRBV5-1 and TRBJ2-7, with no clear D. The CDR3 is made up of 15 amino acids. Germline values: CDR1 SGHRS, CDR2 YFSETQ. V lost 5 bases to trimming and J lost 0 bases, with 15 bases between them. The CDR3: CASSSEVSSSYEQYF. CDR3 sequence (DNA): TGCGCCAGCAGTTCTGAAGTTTCCAGCTCCTACGAGCAGTACTTC.

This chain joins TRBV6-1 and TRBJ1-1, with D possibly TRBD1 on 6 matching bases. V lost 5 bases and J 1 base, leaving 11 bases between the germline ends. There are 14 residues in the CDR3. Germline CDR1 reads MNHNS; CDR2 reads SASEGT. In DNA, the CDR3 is TGTGCCAGCAGTCCCCGGGACACGAACACTGAAGCTTTCTTT. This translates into CASSPRDTNTEAFF.